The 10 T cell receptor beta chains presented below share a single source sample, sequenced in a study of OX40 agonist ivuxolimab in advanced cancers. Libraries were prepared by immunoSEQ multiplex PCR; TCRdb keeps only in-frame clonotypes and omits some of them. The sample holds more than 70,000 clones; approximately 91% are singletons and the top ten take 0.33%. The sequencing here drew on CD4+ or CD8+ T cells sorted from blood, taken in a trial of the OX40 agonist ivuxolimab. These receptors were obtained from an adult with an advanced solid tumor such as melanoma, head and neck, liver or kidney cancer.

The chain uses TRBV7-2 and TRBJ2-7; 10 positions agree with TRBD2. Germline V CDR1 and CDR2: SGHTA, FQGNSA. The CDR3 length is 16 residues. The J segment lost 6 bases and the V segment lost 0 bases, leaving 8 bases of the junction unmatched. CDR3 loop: CASSLAPSGSPVEQYF. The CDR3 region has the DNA TGTGCCAGCAGCTTAGCGCCTAGCGGGAGTCCAGTCGAGCAGTACTTC.

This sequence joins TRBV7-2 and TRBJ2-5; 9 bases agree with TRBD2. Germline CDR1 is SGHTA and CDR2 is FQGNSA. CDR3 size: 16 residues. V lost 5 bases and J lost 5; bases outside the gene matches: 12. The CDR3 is CASSRGVAGVSETQYF. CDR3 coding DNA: TGTGCCAGCAGCAGAGGGGTAGCGGGAGTATCCGAGACCCAGTACTTC.

The CDR3 here is CASSFRTGGAVIQYF. CDR3 nucleotide sequence: TGTGCCAGCAGCTTTCGGACAGGGGGCGCGGTCATTCAGTACTTC. The V and J genes are TRBV11-2 and TRBJ2-4; TRBD1 matches 11 bases. The CDR3 has 15 amino acids. The V segment lost 3 bases and the J segment 9 bases; nucleotides outside the gene matches: 7. Germline values: CDR1 SGHAT, CDR2 FQNNGV.

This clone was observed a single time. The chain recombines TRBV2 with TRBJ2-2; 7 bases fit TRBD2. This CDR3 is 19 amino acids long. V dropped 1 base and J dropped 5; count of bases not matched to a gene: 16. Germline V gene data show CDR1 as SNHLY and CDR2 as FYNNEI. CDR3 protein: CASSEVPRRGRARTGELFF. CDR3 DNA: TGTGCCAGCAGTGAAGTGCCGAGGAGAGGGAGGGCTAGGACCGGGGAGCTGTTTTTT. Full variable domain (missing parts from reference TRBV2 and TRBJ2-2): EPEVTQTPSHQVTQMGQEVILRCVPISNHLYFYWYRQILGQKVEFLVSFYNNEISEKSEIFDDQFSVERPDGSNFTLKIRSTKLEDSAMYFCASSEVPRRGRARTGELFFGEGSRLTVL.

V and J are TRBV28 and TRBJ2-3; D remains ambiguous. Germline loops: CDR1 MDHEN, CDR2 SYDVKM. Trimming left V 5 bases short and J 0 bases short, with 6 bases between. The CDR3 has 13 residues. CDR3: CASSHDSTDTQYF. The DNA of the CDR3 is TGTGCCAGCAGTCATGATAGCACAGATACGCAGTATTTT.

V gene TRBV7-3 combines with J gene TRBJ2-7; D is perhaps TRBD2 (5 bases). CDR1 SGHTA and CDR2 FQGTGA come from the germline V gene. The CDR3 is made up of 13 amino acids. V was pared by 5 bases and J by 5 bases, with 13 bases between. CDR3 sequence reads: CASSAGVSHEQYF. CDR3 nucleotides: TGTGCCAGCAGCGCCGGGGTATCCCACGAGCAGTACTTC.

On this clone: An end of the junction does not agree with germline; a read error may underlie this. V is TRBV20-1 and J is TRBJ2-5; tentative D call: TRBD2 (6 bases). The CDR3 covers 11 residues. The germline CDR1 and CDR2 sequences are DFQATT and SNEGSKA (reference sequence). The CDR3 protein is CSAREDIGEDF. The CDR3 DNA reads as TGCAGTGCTAGAGAGGATATAGGGGAGGACTTC.

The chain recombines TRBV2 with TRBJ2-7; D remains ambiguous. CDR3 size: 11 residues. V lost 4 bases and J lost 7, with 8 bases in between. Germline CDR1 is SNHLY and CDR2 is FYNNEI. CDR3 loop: CASSVSWEQYF. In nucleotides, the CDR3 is TGTGCCAGCAGTGTCAGCTGGGAGCAGTACTTC.

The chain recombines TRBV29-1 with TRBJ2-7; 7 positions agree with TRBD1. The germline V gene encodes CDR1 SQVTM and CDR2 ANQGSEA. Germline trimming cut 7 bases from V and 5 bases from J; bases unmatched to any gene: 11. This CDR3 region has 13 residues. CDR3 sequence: CSAGQANRDEQYF. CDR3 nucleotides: TGCAGCGCCGGACAGGCTAATCGGGACGAGCAGTACTTC.

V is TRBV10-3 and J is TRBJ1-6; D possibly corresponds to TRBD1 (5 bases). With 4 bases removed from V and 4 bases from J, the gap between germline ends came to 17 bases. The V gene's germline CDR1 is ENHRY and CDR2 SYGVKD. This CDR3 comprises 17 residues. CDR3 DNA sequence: TGTGCCATCAGTGCACGGCAGACAGCCCAATATAATTCACCCCTCCACTTT. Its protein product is CAISARQTAQYNSPLHF.